Listed below are T cell receptor beta chains from one sample, sequenced in a study of blood T cell repertoires in COVID-19. Profiling relied on immunoSEQ multiplex PCR, and the TCRdb table lists in-frame clones only, not all of them. Of around 140,000 clones listed, 84% are singletons. Input material: peripheral blood. The receptors here all came from a human donor in a cohort sampled during active COVID-19. CDR3s include the opening cysteine and the closing phenylalanine or tryptophan. A D gene is named only where the DNA matches it firmly. Clone size is stated in some rows and not others, as once, few, many or a class when expanded.

TRBV3-1/TRBV3-2	TRBJ2-5	16	-	TRBD2	TGTGCCAGCAGCCGGCGTACTAGCGGGGGCGGTGGGACCCAGTACTTC	CASSRRTSGGGGTQYF
TRBV19	TRBJ2-7	14	few	TRBD1	TGTGCCAGTAGTATAGGGACAGGGCGTGCCGAGCAGTACTTC	CASSIGTGRAEQYF
TRBV27	TRBJ2-1	15	-	TRBD2	TGTGCCAGCAGTTTAATTTGGGGGGGCTACAATGAGCAGTTCTTC	CASSLIWGGYNEQFF
TRBV7-3	TRBJ2-1	14	-	TRBD1	TGTGCCAGCAGCCCAGGACAGGGGGACATTGAGCAGTTCTTC	CASSPGQGDIEQFF
TRBV12-3/TRBV12-4	TRBJ1-2	13	-	TRBD1	TGTGCCAGCAGTTCACAGGGGACTGATGGCTACACCTTC	CASSSQGTDGYTF
TRBV3-1/TRBV3-2	TRBJ1-3	15	-	-	TGTGCCAGCAGCCAAGGAGCCAAGTCTGGAAACACCATATATTTT	CASSQGAKSGNTIYF
TRBV19	TRBJ1-3	16	few	-	TGTGCCAGTAGTACCTCACTCGGGAGCTCTGGAAACACCATATATTTT	CASSTSLGSSGNTIYF
TRBV6-2/TRBV6-3	TRBJ2-3	15	-	-	TGTGCCAGCAGTCCAGGGTTATTAGGCACAGATACGCAGTATTTT	CASSPGLLGTDTQYF
TRBV7-2	TRBJ2-1	16	-	TRBD2	TGTGCCAGCAGCTCACCGACTAGCGGGAGATACAATGAGCAGTTCTTC	CASSSPTSGRYNEQFF
TRBV18	TRBJ1-1	14	-	-	TGTGCCAGCCAGGGAGGCGGTATGAACACTGAAGCTTTCTTT	CASQGGGMNTEAFF
TRBV29-1	TRBJ1-1	14	-	TRBD1	TGCAGCTTTGGACAGGGAGCCCTGTGGACTGAAGCTTTCTTT	CSFGQGALWTEAFF
TRBV11-3	TRBJ1-1	14	once	-	TGTGCCAGCAGCTTAGCCCGAGGGGGATCTGAAGCTTTCTTT	CASSLARGGSEAFF
TRBV9	TRBJ1-1	13	-	-	TGTGCCAGCGGAGCGGAGGGGAGCGATGAAGCTTTCTTT	CASGAEGSDEAFF
TRBV14	TRBJ1-1	14	-	TRBD1	TGTGCCAGCAGCCAACAGGGGGGTGCAGGAGGAGCTTTCTTT	CASSQQGGAGGAFF
TRBV19	TRBJ2-7	13	once	-	TGTGCCAGTAGTACTACCGTCTCTTACGAGCAGTACTTC	CASSTTVSYEQYF
TRBV3-1/TRBV3-2	TRBJ1-5	14	-	TRBD1	TGTGCCAGCAGCCCAACAGGGGGCTCTCAGCCCCAGCATTTT	CASSPTGGSQPQHF
TRBV6-5	TRBJ1-4	15	-	-	TGTGCCTCTGGGCCTAACAGACAGCTCAATGAAAAACTGTTTTTT	CASGPNRQLNEKLFF
TRBV28	TRBJ2-3	14	-	-	TGTGCCAGCAGTTTTTGGGGGCCCACAGATACGCAGTATTTT	CASSFWGPTDTQYF
TRBV19	TRBJ1-5	12	-	-	TGTGCCAGTAGTTCGAGCTCCGAGCCCCAGCATTTT	CASSSSSEPQHF
TRBV14	TRBJ2-3	15	-	TRBD2	TGTGCCAGCAGCCAAGTTGCGGGAGCCAGCGATACGCAGTATTTT	CASSQVAGASDTQYF
TRBV7-2	TRBJ2-7	15	-	TRBD2	TGTGCCAGCAGCCTCCAGACTAGCGGGATCTACGAGCAGTACTTC	CASSLQTSGIYEQYF
TRBV6-5	TRBJ1-6	14	-	TRBD1	TGTGCCAGCAGGTTGGGACAGAGTAATTCACCCCTCCACTTT	CASRLGQSNSPLHF
TRBV19	TRBJ2-6	19	-	-	TGTGCCAGTAGTATCAGGGGCCAGCGGGATACCTCTGGGGCCAACGTCCTGACTTTC	CASSIRGQRDTSGANVLTF
TRBV19	TRBJ2-1	14	-	-	TGTGCCAGTAGCTCATATGGGAGATACAATGAGCAGTTCTTC	CASSSYGRYNEQFF
TRBV29-1	TRBJ2-2	17	-	-	TGCAGCGTTGAAGGTCAACGGGCAGGGGTAAACGGTGGGGAGCTGTTTTTT	CSVEGQRAGVNGGELFF
TRBV7-2	TRBJ2-7	14	-	-	TGTGCCAGCAACCCGGGCGGGGCTGTCTACGAGCAGTACTTC	CASNPGGAVYEQYF
TRBV5-1	TRBJ1-3	13	once	-	TGCGCCAGCAGCCCCCCCCTTGGAAACACCATATATTTT	CASSPPLGNTIYF
TRBV24-1	TRBJ2-3	16	-	TRBD2	TGTGCCACCAGTGATGCCTGGACTAGCGGCACAGATACGCAGTATTTT	CATSDAWTSGTDTQYF
TRBV7-2	TRBJ1-1	14	-	-	TGTGCCAGCAGCTTAAACAGGGTAAACACTGAAGCTTTCTTT	CASSLNRVNTEAFF
TRBV9	TRBJ2-7	14	-	TRBD2	TGTGCCAGCAGCCCCCACGCGGCGGGGAGGGGTATCGAATTC	CASSPHAAGRGIEF
TRBV6-1	TRBJ1-2	12	-	-	TGTGCCAGCAGTTTGCGAGACTATGGCTACACCTTC	CASSLRDYGYTF
TRBV5-1	TRBJ2-5	13	-	-	TGCGCCAGCAGCTGGGAGGGGGAAGAGACCCAGTACTTC	CASSWEGEETQYF
TRBV7-9	TRBJ2-3	14	-	TRBD1	TGTGCCAGCAGCCCAGGGGGTGCCGGAGATACGCAGTATTTT	CASSPGGAGDTQYF
TRBV7-2	TRBJ2-2	14	few	-	TGTGCCAGCCTTCGACAGTTGAACACCGGGGAGCTGTTTTTT	CASLRQLNTGELFF
TRBV28	TRBJ1-3	17	once	TRBD1	TGTGCCAGCAGTTCCCCCACAGGGGGGTCCTCTGGAAACACCATATATTTT	CASSSPTGGSSGNTIYF
TRBV10-3	TRBJ2-5	15	-	TRBD2	TGTGCCATCAGTGAGTCGACTAGCGGGAGGAAGACCCAGTACTTC	CAISESTSGRKTQYF